This T cell receptor beta chain was sequenced during a study of Graves' ophthalmopathy and Graves' hyperthyroidism. The table lists this clonotype with many counts. V shed 5 bases, J shed 0 bases, and the junction held 6 bases outside the gene matches. Germline values: CDR1 SEHNR, CDR2 FQNEAQ (reference sequence). CDR3 length: 18 amino acids. Amplification of TCR beta CDR3 regions used RNA transcripts. HTBI primers primed a first-round RT-PCR, and a second-round multiplex PCR followed. TCRdb fed the multiplex PCR reads into MiXCR, producing one record per CDR3 protein. The data show around 1.1 million distinct CDR3 sequences, less than 45% seen once.

Sample: peripheral blood or thyroid tissue (not recorded which). The clonotype originates from an adult man with Graves' hyperthyroidism. The V and J genes are TRBV7-9 and TRBJ2-2, with 13 bases matching TRBD2. CDR3 sequence: CASSQGLAGYANTGELFF. CDR3 DNA: TGTGCCAGCAGCCAGGGACTAGCGGGATATGCGAACACCGGGGAGCTGTTTTTT. The full variable domain, with the rest looked up from reference TRBV7-9 and TRBJ2-2, is DTGVSQNPRHKITKRGQNVTFRCDPISEHNRLYWYRQTLGQGPEFLTYFQNEAQLEKSRLLSDRFSAERPKGSFSTLEIQRTEQGDSAMYLCASSQGLAGYANTGELFFGEGSRLTVL.